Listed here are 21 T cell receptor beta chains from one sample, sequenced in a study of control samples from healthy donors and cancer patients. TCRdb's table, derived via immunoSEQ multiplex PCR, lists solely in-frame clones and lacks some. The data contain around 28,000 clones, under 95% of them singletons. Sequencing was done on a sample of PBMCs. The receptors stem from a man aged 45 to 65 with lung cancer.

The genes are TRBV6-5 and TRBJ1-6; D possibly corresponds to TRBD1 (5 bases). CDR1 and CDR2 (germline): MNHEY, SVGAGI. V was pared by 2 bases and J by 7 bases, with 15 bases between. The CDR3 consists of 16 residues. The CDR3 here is CASSYLEGSWNSPLHF. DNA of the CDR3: TGTGCCAGCAGTTACCTGGAGGGGTCTTGGAATTCACCCCTCCACTTT.

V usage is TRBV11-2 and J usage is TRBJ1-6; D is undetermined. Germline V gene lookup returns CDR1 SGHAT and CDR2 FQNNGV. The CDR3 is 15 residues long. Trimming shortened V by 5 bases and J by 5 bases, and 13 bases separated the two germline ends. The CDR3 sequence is CASSRERRDNSPLHF. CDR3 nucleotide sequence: TGTGCCAGCAGCCGGGAGAGACGGGATAATTCACCCCTCCACTTT.

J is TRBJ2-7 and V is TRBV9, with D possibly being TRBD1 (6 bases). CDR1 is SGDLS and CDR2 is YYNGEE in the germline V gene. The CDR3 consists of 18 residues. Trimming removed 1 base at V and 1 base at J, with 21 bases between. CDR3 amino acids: CASSVLRTGTNGSYEQYF. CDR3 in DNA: TGTGCCAGCAGCGTACTAAGGACCGGGACAAATGGGTCCTACGAGCAGTACTTC.

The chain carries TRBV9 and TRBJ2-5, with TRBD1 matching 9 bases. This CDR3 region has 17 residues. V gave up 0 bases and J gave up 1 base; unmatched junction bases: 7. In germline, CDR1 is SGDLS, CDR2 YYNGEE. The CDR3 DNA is TGTGCCAGCAGCGTAGACCTGGACAGGGGTCCCCAAGAGACCCAGTACTTC. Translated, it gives CASSVDLDRGPQETQYF.

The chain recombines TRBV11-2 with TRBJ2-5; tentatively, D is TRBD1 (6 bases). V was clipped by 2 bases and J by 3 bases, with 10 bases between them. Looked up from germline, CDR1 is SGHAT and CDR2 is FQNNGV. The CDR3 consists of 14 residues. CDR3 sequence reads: CASSLRPGEETQYF. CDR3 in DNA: TGTGCCAGCAGCTTACGGCCAGGGGAAGAGACCCAGTACTTC.

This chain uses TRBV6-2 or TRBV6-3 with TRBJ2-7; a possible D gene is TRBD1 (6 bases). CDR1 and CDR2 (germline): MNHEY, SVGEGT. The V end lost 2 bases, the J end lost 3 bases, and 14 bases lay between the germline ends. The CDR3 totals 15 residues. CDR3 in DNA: TGTGCCAGCAGTTACGCGTCGGACAGATACTACGAGCAGTACTTC. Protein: CASSYASDRYYEQYF.

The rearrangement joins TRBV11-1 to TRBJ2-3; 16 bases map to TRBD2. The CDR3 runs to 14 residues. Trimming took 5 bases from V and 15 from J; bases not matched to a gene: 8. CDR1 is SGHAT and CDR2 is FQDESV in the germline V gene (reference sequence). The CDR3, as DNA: TGTGCCAGCAGCCCTGGGACTAGCGGGGGGGCACAATATTTT. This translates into CASSPGTSGGAQYF.

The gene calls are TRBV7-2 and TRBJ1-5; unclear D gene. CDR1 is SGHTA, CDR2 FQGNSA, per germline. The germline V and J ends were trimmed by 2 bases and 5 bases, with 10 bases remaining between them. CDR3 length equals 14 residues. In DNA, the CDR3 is TGTGCCAGCAGCTTACGCGACTCGGATCAGCCCCAGCATTTT. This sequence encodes CASSLRDSDQPQHF.

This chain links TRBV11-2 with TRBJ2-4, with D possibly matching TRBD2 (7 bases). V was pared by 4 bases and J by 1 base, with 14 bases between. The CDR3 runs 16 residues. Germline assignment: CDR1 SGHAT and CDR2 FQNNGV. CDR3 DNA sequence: TGTGCCAGCAGCTCCTTGGAGGGGGGGGCCAAAAACATTCAGTACTTC. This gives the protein CASSSLEGGAKNIQYF. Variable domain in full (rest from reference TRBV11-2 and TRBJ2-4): EAGVAQSPRYKIIEKRQSVAFWCNPISGHATLYWYQQILGQGPKLLIQFQNNGVVDDSQLPKDRFSAERLKGVDSTLKIQPAKLEDSAVYLCASSSLEGGAKNIQYFGAGTRLSVL.

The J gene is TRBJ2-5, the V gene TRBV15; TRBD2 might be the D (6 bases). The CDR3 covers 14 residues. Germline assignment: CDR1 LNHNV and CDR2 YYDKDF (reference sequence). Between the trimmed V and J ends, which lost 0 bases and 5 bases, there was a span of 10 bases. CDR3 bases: TGTGCCACCAGCAGAGATCTAGCGCCTGAGACCCAGTACTTC. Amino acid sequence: CATSRDLAPETQYF.

The CDR3 is CASRAGWPTTYEQYF. The CDR3 DNA reads as TGTGCCAGCAGAGCCGGCTGGCCTACCACTTACGAGCAGTACTTC. V and J are TRBV2 and TRBJ2-7; no definite D call. The germline V and J ends were trimmed by 6 bases and 4 bases, with 19 bases remaining between them. The germline V gene encodes CDR1 SNHLY and CDR2 FYNNEI. The CDR3 runs 15 residues.

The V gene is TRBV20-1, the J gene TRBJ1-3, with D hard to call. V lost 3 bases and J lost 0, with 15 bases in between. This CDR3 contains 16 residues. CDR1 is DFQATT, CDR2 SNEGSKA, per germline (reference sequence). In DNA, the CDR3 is TGCAGTGCTAGTGAAGGGATTTCCTACTCTGGAAACACCATATATTTT. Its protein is CSASEGISYSGNTIYF.

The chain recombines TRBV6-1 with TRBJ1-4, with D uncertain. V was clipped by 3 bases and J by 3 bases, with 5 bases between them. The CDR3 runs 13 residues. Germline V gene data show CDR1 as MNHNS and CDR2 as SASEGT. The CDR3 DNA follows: TGTGCCAGCAGTGACGGCTCTAATGAAAAACTGTTTTTT. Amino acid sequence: CASSDGSNEKLFF.

The CDR3 reads CASSFTELAEQYF. In nucleotides, the CDR3 is TGTGCCAGCAGCTTCACCGAACTGGCCGAGCAGTACTTC. V is TRBV7-2 and J is TRBJ2-7; no firm D call. V was cut by 3 bases and J by 6 bases, with 12 bases left in between. Germline V gives CDR1 SGHTA, CDR2 FQGNSA. CDR3 size: 13 residues.

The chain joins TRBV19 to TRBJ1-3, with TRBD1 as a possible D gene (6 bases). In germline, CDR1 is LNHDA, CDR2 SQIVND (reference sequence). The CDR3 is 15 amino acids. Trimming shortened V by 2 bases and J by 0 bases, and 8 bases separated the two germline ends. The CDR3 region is CASSIQGSSGNTIYF. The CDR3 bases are TGTGCCAGTAGTATACAGGGGAGCTCTGGAAACACCATATATTTT.

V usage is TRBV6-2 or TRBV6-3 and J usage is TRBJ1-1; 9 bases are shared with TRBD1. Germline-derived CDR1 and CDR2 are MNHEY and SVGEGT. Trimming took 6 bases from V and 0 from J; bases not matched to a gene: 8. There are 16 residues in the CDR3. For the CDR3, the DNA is TGTGCCAGCAGCCTGATAGGGACAGGGATGAACACTGAAGCTTTCTTT. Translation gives CASSLIGTGMNTEAFF.

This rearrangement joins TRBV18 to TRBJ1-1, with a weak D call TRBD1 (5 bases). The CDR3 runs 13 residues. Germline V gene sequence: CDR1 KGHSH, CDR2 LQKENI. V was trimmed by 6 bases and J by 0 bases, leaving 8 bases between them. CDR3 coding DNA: TGTGCCAGCTCGGGGGGGATGAACACTGAAGCTTTCTTT. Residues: CASSGGMNTEAFF.

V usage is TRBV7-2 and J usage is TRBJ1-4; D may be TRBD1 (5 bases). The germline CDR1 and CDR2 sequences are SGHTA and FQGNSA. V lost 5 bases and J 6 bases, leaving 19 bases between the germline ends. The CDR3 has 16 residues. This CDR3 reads CASSPAGFSVDEKLFF. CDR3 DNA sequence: TGTGCCAGCAGCCCTGCAGGGTTCTCGGTAGATGAAAAACTGTTTTTT.

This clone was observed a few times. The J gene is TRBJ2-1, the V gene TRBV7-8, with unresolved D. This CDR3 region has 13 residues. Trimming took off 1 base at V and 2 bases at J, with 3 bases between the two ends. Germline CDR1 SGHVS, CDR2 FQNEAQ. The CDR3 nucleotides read TGTGCCAGCAGCTTAGGCCCCTACAATGAGCAGTTCTTC. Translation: CASSLGPYNEQFF.

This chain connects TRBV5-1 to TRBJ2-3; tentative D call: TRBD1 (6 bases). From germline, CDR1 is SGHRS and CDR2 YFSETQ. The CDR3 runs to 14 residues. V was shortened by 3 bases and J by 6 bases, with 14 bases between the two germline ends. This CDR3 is CASSWKQGTDTQYF. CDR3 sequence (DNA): TGCGCCAGCAGCTGGAAACAGGGTACGGATACGCAGTATTTT.

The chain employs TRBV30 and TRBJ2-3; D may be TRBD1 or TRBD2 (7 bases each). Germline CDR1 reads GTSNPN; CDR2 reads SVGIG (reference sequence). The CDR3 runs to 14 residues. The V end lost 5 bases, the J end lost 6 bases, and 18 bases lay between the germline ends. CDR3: CAWAGGGGGDTQYF. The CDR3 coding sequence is TGTGCCTGGGCTGGGGGAGGGGGCGGTGATACGCAGTATTTT.